The 20 T cell receptor beta chains below all came from one sample that was sequenced in a study of T-cell memory formation after mild COVID-19. TCRdb fed the 5' RACE reads into MiXCR, producing one record per CDR3 protein. The sample comprises about 400,000 distinct CDR3 sequences, roughly an eighth of which are singletons, and around a fifth rests with the top ten. Sample: PBMCs or a T cell subset sorted from them (not recorded which). The receptors were sampled from a man aged 18 to 29 who had mild COVID-19 (a few samples of this study predate the infection). Cell type and time point are not known.

This clonotype was counted only a few times. The chain joins TRBV7-3 to TRBJ2-4; D is perhaps TRBD1 (6 bases). Germline values: CDR1 SGHTA, CDR2 FQGTGA. V lost 6 bases and J lost 0, with 15 bases in between. The CDR3 is made up of 16 amino acids. CDR3 bases: TGTGCCAGCAGTCCGACAGGCTCCCTAGCCAAAAACATTCAGTACTTC. Translation gives CASSPTGSLAKNIQYF.

This clonotype has more than one count but fewer than ten. The genes are TRBV7-9 and TRBJ2-3, with D perhaps TRBD2 (6 bases). V was shortened by 3 bases and J by 0 bases, with 10 bases between the two germline ends. In germline, CDR1 is SEHNR, CDR2 FQNEAQ (reference sequence). The CDR3 has 15 residues. CDR3 coding DNA: TGTGCCAGCAGCTTCCGCGGGGACAGCACAGATACGCAGTATTTT. Its translation is CASSFRGDSTDTQYF.

This clonotype was counted between two and nine times. The CDR3, as DNA: TGCGCCAGCAGCTTGGGATCTACAGAGGCGACAGATACGCAGTATTTT. Its protein product is CASSLGSTEATDTQYF. This chain connects TRBV5-1 to TRBJ2-3, with D hard to call. V was shortened by 0 bases and J by 3 bases, with 14 bases between the two germline ends. The CDR3 sequence is 16 residues long. Germline V CDR1 and CDR2: SGHRS, YFSETQ.

This clonotype appeared a few times. CDR3 bases: TGTGCCACCGGGGACAGGGGGCTAGAGACCCAGTACTTC. Its translation is CATGDRGLETQYF. This rearrangement joins TRBV24-1 to TRBJ2-5; 12 nucleotides match TRBD1. There are 13 residues in the CDR3. V trimming: 9 bases; J trimming: 4 bases; junction bases outside the gene matches: 2. Germline V CDR1 and CDR2: KGHDR, SFDVKD.

Ten or more counts support this clonotype. V and J are TRBV4-1 and TRBJ2-5; TRBD2 is a possible D gene (6 bases). Trimming pared 0 bases from V and 4 bases from J, leaving 18 bases between. From germline, CDR1 is MGHRA and CDR2 YSYEKL. The CDR3 spans 17 residues. This CDR3 is CASSQDRLGTPPETQYF. CDR3 coding DNA: TGCGCCAGCAGCCAAGATAGGCTCGGGACTCCCCCAGAGACCCAGTACTTC.

The rearrangement uses TRBV7-2 and TRBJ2-2, with D possibly matching TRBD1 (5 bases). Between the trimmed V and J ends, which lost 6 bases and 7 bases, there was a span of 12 bases. CDR1 is SGHTA and CDR2 is FQGNSA in the germline V gene. The CDR3 spans 13 residues. The CDR3 is CASRFTGNGELFF. CDR3 nucleotide sequence: TGTGCCAGCAGATTTACAGGCAACGGGGAGCTGTTTTTT.

The chain carries TRBV7-9 and TRBJ1-2; D is unresolved. V was shortened by 4 bases and J by 0 bases, with 9 bases between the two germline ends. The CDR3 is 14 residues long. Germline lookup yields CDR1 SEHNR and CDR2 FQNEAQ (reference sequence). The CDR3 reads CASSYDTANYGYTF. In nucleotides, the CDR3 is TGTGCCAGCAGCTACGACACAGCTAACTATGGCTACACCTTC.

The sample holds many counts of this clonotype. The chain links TRBV5-1 to TRBJ1-1, with D perhaps matching TRBD1 (5 bases). The germline gives CDR1 SGHRS, CDR2 YFSETQ. The CDR3 runs 14 residues. V lost 5 bases and J lost 6, with 17 bases in between. The chain's CDR3 is CASSSSLQGPEAFF. Written as DNA, the CDR3 is TGCGCCAGCAGTTCCTCGCTTCAGGGTCCTGAAGCTTTCTTT.

A few counts support this clonotype. The V gene is TRBV12-3 or TRBV12-4, the J gene TRBJ2-7; D is unclear. Deletions cut 1 base from V and 2 bases from J, with 9 bases between. The CDR3 runs to 14 residues. Written as DNA, the CDR3 is TGTGCCAGCAGTTTAGGAGCCCCCCCCTACGAGCAGTACTTC. Residues: CASSLGAPPYEQYF.

This clonotype was seen only a few times. This chain uses TRBV9 with TRBJ2-3, with D possibly being TRBD2 (6 bases). V was trimmed by 0 bases and J by 2 bases, leaving 13 bases between them. CDR1 is SGDLS and CDR2 is YYNGEE in the germline V gene. The CDR3 has 16 residues. In DNA form, the CDR3 reads TGTGCCAGCAGCGTAGCTGGGCCGGGGGACACAGATACGCAGTATTTT. It translates to CASSVAGPGDTDTQYF.

The table lists this clonotype with many counts. This chain links TRBV6-5 with TRBJ2-7, with a possible D match to TRBD2 (6 bases). Deletions cut 6 bases from V and 6 bases from J, with 12 bases between. Germline assignment: CDR1 MNHEY and CDR2 SVGAGI. The CDR3 is made up of 12 amino acids. CDR3 protein: CASRERRGEQYF. CDR3 coding DNA: TGTGCCAGCAGGGAGCGGCGGGGCGAGCAGTACTTC.

CDR3: CASSGEAHYEQYV. The CDR3 nucleotides are TGTGCCAGCAGTGGGGAAGCCCACTACGAGCAGTACGTC. The chain is built from TRBV2 and TRBJ2-7; no clear D gene. CDR1 SNHLY and CDR2 FYNNEI come from the germline V gene. V lost 4 bases and J 3 bases, leaving 10 bases between the germline ends. This CDR3 contains 13 residues.

The J gene is TRBJ2-1, the V gene TRBV5-4, with D tentatively TRBD2 (7 bases). Trimming took off 3 bases at V and 9 bases at J, with 16 bases between the two ends. The germline V gene encodes CDR1 SGHNT and CDR2 YYREEE (reference sequence). CDR3 length: 14 residues. Here the CDR3 reads CASSSLGGGSEQFF. The CDR3, as DNA: TGTGCCAGCAGCTCCTTAGGGGGGGGCAGTGAGCAGTTCTTC.

The J gene is TRBJ2-2, the V gene TRBV7-3; 13 bases align to TRBD2. CDR1 is SGHTA, CDR2 FQGTGA, per germline. This CDR3 has 18 residues. J was trimmed by 6 bases and V by 5 bases; bases with no gene match: 12. The CDR3 DNA reads as TGTGCCAGCAGCAAAGGGACTAGCGGGGTCCGAGGGGCCGGGGAGCTGTTTTTT. It codes for CASSKGTSGVRGAGELFF.

This clonotype was detected only a few times. This chain connects TRBV7-2 to TRBJ2-4, with unresolved D. Germline V gives CDR1 SGHTA, CDR2 FQGNSA. V was pared by 1 base and J by 2 bases, with 15 bases between. The CDR3 has 17 residues. The CDR3 region has the DNA TGTGCCAGCAGCTTAGTTTCGGGCATACAACCCAAAAACATTCAGTACTTC. The encoded protein is CASSLVSGIQPKNIQYF.

There are a few counts of this clonotype. V is TRBV7-2 and J is TRBJ2-5, with D hard to call. Germline CDR1 SGHTA, CDR2 FQGNSA. Trimming left V 0 bases short and J 2 bases short, with 4 bases between. This CDR3 is 13 amino acids long. The CDR3 region is CASSLAEQETQYF. The CDR3 nucleotides read TGTGCCAGCAGCTTAGCGGAACAAGAGACCCAGTACTTC.

Only a few counts were recorded for this clonotype. This chain links TRBV25-1 with TRBJ1-6; possible D gene TRBD1, 6 bases. V lost 5 bases and J 10 bases, leaving 30 bases between the germline ends. The CDR3 is made up of 19 amino acids. Germline loops: CDR1 MGHDK, CDR2 SYGVNS. The CDR3 DNA follows: TGTGCCAGCAGTCCCACAGTCGGGGGGCGTTCGAAACCTGGGTCACCCCTCCACTTT. Translated: CASSPTVGGRSKPGSPLHF.

There are a few counts of this clonotype. V and J are TRBV5-1 and TRBJ1-4; a weak D match, TRBD1 (6 bases). Trimming removed 8 bases from V and 5 bases from J, with 19 bases in between. Germline-derived CDR1 and CDR2 are SGHRS and YFSETQ. This CDR3 comprises 15 residues. CDR3 in DNA: TGCGCCAGTAGGCGGCAGGGGTACGAGAATGAAAAACTGTTTTTT. This gives the protein CASRRQGYENEKLFF.

This clonotype turned up a few times. The chain carries TRBV20-1 and TRBJ1-2; 8 bases fit TRBD1. Per the germline V gene, CDR1 is DFQATT and CDR2 is SNEGSKA (reference sequence). The J segment lost 7 bases and the V segment lost 2 bases, leaving 12 bases of the junction unmatched. This CDR3 comprises 15 residues. The chain's CDR3 is CSARPAGQAGGGYTF. CDR3 sequence (DNA): TGCAGTGCTAGACCCGCGGGACAGGCCGGGGGTGGCTACACCTTC.

The CDR3 is CASSGGGEQYF. CDR3 bases: TGTGCCAGCAGCGGGGGTGGGGAGCAGTACTTC. This rearrangement joins TRBV7-2 to TRBJ2-7; D may match TRBD1 or TRBD2 (5 bases each). The length of the CDR3 is 11 residues. Trimming cost V 5 bases and J 7 bases, with 9 bases left between them. In germline, CDR1 is SGHTA, CDR2 FQGNSA.